These 19 T cell receptor beta chains came from one sample sequenced in a study of blood T cell repertoires in COVID-19. Some clones are missing from TCRdb's copy, which holds only in-frame ones; the method was immunoSEQ multiplex PCR. The sample has approximately 47,000 clones, about 84% seen once. Sequenced: peripheral blood. These receptors came from a woman aged 55-69 years with acute or convalescent COVID-19.

There are a few counts of this clone. The chain recombines TRBV30 with TRBJ1-1, with 11 positions matching TRBD1. Germline CDR1 and CDR2: GTSNPN and SVGIG (reference sequence). CDR3 length: 17 amino acids. V lost 1 base and J lost 6; bases outside the gene matches: 13. CDR3 nucleotides: TGTGCCTGGAGTGGCGGACAGGGGGCTTTTTCGAGGGCTGAAGCTTTCTTT. As protein: CAWSGGQGAFSRAEAFF.

The rearrangement joins TRBV11-2 to TRBJ1-3, with D unresolved. CDR3 size: 13 residues. Trimming cost V 5 bases and J 4 bases, with 9 bases left between them. The germline CDR1 and CDR2 sequences are SGHAT and FQNNGV. The CDR3 DNA is TGTGCCAGCAGCGCCCAACAGGGAAACACCATATATTTT. This translates into CASSAQQGNTIYF.

V usage is TRBV7-8 and J usage is TRBJ2-7; D remains unclear. The CDR3 sequence is 13 residues long. CDR1 is SGHVS and CDR2 is FQNEAQ in the germline V gene. Trimming took off 5 bases at V and 6 bases at J, with 14 bases between the two ends. The CDR3 coding sequence is TGTGCCAGCAGCCCGAGGAGAGAGACCGAGCAGTACTTC. It yields the protein CASSPRRETEQYF.

This chain connects TRBV7-8 to TRBJ1-1; maybe TRBD1 (6 bases). CDR3 length: 15 residues. The germline V gene encodes CDR1 SGHVS and CDR2 FQNEAQ. V lost 1 base, J lost 1 base, and 10 bases lay in between. Here the CDR3 DNA reads TGTGCCAGCAGCTTAGGGACAGCTAAGAACACTGAAGCTTTCTTT. Its protein product is CASSLGTAKNTEAFF.

The V gene is TRBV6-5, the J gene TRBJ1-1; D is uncertain. The V gene lost 0 bases and the J gene lost 4 bases, with 15 bases spanning the gap. CDR1 is MNHEY, CDR2 SVGAGI, per germline. The CDR3 runs 16 residues. CDR3 sequence: CASSYSRAYRGTEAFF. The CDR3, as DNA: TGTGCCAGCAGTTACTCTCGGGCCTATCGGGGCACTGAAGCTTTCTTT.

This clone was recorded only once. The chain is built from TRBV28 and TRBJ1-1; 10 positions match TRBD1. Germline values: CDR1 MDHEN, CDR2 SYDVKM. The CDR3 covers 15 residues. V dropped 4 bases and J dropped 0; count of bases not matched to a gene: 2. The CDR3 sequence: CASSWDRGLNTEAFF. Written as DNA, the CDR3 is TGTGCCAGCAGTTGGGACAGGGGCCTGAACACTGAAGCTTTCTTT.

This rearrangement joins TRBV6-9 to TRBJ1-5; D is ambiguous. The length of the CDR3 is 15 residues. V lost 2 bases and J 0 bases, leaving 8 bases between the germline ends. Germline V gene sequence: CDR1 MNHGY, CDR2 SVAAGI. CDR3 region: CASSYEPYSNQPQHF. DNA of the CDR3: TGTGCCAGCAGTTATGAGCCGTATAGCAATCAGCCCCAGCATTTT.

The rearrangement links TRBV6-4 to TRBJ2-2, with a weak D call TRBD2 (5 bases). V was trimmed by 4 bases and J by 8 bases, leaving 11 bases between them. This CDR3 is 13 amino acids long. Germline V gives CDR1 MRHNA, CDR2 SNTAGT. The CDR3 reads CASSALEGGELFF. In nucleotides, the CDR3 is TGTGCCAGCAGTGCCCTAGAGGGAGGGGAGCTGTTTTTT.

The chain is built from TRBV27 and TRBJ1-3; D may be TRBD1 (5 bases). Germline CDR1 is MNHEY and CDR2 is SMNVEV (reference sequence). V was cut by 0 bases and J by 7 bases, with 22 bases left in between. The CDR3 sequence is 18 residues long. The CDR3: CASSLSYTCSPGCNTIYF. In nucleotides, the CDR3 is TGTGCCAGCAGTTTATCTTATACTTGCTCCCCAGGGTGTAACACCATATATTTT.

This clone has a handful of counts. The J gene is TRBJ2-2, the V gene TRBV5-1, with TRBD2 matching 9 bases. V lost 0 bases to trimming and J lost 6 bases; unmatched junction nucleotides: 6. Germline V CDR1 and CDR2: SGHRS, YFSETQ. CDR3 size: 16 residues. CDR3 sequence reads: CASSLGFSGSPGELFF. In DNA form, the CDR3 reads TGCGCCAGCAGCTTGGGATTTAGCGGGAGCCCCGGGGAGCTGTTTTTT.

The chain is built from TRBV21-1 and TRBJ2-3; the table's D call, TRBD2, has no DNA check behind it. TRBV21-1 is a pseudogene locus. There are 13 residues in the CDR3. CDR3 residues: CAIPCGGQDTQYF. CDR3 nucleotide sequence: TGTGCCATCCCGTGCGGGGGGCAGGATACGCAGTATTTT.

The chain joins TRBV24-1 to TRBJ1-2; D unresolved. Germline CDR1 is KGHDR and CDR2 is SFDVKD. With 4 bases removed from V and 1 base from J, the gap between germline ends came to 3 bases. The length of the CDR3 is 12 residues. The DNA of the CDR3 is TGTGCCACCAGTGACAGTAACTATGGCTACACCTTC. Amino acids: CATSDSNYGYTF.

The chain combines TRBV7-2 with TRBJ2-6; no definite D call. Deletions cut 5 bases from V and 2 bases from J, with 4 bases between. The CDR3 has 13 residues. Germline values: CDR1 SGHTA, CDR2 FQGNSA. Written as DNA, the CDR3 is TGTGCCAGCAGCCGTACTGGGGCCAACGTCCTGACTTTC. Its translation is CASSRTGANVLTF.

A few counts support this clone. The chain employs TRBV7-9 and TRBJ2-3; 9 positions match TRBD1. This CDR3 contains 14 residues. Germline loops: CDR1 SEHNR, CDR2 FQNEAQ (reference sequence). With 4 bases clipped from V and 4 bases from J, the junction kept 3 bases outside the gene matches. The CDR3 sequence: CASSSGQGSDTQYF. The CDR3 DNA follows: TGTGCCAGCAGCTCCGGACAGGGGTCAGATACGCAGTATTTT.

The chain has TRBV28 and TRBJ1-1, with a tentative D call TRBD1 (6 bases). Trimming took 5 bases from V and 1 from J, leaving 11 bases between them. In germline, CDR1 is MDHEN, CDR2 SYDVKM. This CDR3 comprises 14 residues. The CDR3 here is CASSLGQKNTEAFF. The CDR3 nucleotides read TGTGCCAGCAGTCTTGGACAGAAGAACACTGAAGCTTTCTTT.

The rearrangement uses TRBV6-5 and TRBJ1-5, with TRBD1 as a possible D gene (5 bases). CDR3 length equals 13 residues. Germline CDR1 reads MNHEY; CDR2 reads SVGAGI. V shed 6 bases and J shed 6 bases, with 12 bases lying between them. CDR3 loop: CASSRQFLQPQHF. CDR3 sequence (DNA): TGTGCCAGCAGCAGACAGTTTCTTCAGCCCCAGCATTTT.

The chain carries TRBV27 and TRBJ1-1; 10 nucleotides line up with TRBD1. The CDR3 covers 16 residues. CDR1 and CDR2 (germline): MNHEY, SMNVEV (reference sequence). The V and J ends lost 2 bases and 0 bases, in that order; junction bases with no gene match: 3. CDR3 DNA: TGTGCCAGCAGTTTAAAAGGACAGGGGGTGAACACTGAAGCTTTCTTT. Amino acids: CASSLKGQGVNTEAFF.

DNA for the CDR3: TGTGCCAGCAGTGAAGGCGGGTGGACTAGCGGGAGGATTACCATAGGGCAGTTCTTC. Translation: CASSEGGWTSGRITIGQFF. This chain joins TRBV6-1 and TRBJ2-1; 14 bases map to TRBD2. This CDR3 is 19 amino acids long. J was trimmed by 12 bases and V by 1 base; bases with no gene match: 17. Germline V gives CDR1 MNHNS, CDR2 SASEGT.

The table lists this clone with a count of one. This chain connects TRBV10-3 to TRBJ1-1, with 8 bases lining up with TRBD1. V dropped 7 bases and J dropped 1; count of bases not matched to a gene: 5. The CDR3 is 14 amino acids. Germline V gene sequence: CDR1 ENHRY, CDR2 SYGVKD. CDR3 region: CAITRTGRNTEAFF. The CDR3 DNA is TGTGCCATCACCCGGACAGGGAGGAACACTGAAGCTTTCTTT.